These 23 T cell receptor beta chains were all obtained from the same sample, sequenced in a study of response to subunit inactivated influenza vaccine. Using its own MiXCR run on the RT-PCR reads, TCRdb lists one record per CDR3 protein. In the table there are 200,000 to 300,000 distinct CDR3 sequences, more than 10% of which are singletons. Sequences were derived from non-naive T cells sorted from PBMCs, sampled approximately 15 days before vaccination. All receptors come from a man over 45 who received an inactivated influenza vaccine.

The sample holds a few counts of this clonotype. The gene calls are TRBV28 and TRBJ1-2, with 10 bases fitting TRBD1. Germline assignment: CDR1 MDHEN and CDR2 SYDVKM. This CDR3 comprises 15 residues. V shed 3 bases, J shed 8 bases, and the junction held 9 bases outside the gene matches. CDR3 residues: CASSLGQGTIRGYTF. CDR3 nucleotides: TGTGCCAGCAGTTTGGGACAGGGGACAATAAGGGGCTACACCTTC.

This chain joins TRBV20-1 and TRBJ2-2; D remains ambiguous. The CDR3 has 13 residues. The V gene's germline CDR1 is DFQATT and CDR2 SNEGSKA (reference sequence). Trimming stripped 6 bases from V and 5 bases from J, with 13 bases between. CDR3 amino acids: CSAQQVITGELFF. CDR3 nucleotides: TGCAGTGCCCAACAAGTAATTACCGGGGAGCTGTTTTTT.

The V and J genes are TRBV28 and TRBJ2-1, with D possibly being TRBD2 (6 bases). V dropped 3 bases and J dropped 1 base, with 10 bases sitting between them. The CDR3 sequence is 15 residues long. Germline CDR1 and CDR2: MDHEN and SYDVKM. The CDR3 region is CASSFAGLSYNEQFF. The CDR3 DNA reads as TGTGCCAGCAGTTTCGCGGGACTGTCCTACAATGAGCAGTTCTTC.

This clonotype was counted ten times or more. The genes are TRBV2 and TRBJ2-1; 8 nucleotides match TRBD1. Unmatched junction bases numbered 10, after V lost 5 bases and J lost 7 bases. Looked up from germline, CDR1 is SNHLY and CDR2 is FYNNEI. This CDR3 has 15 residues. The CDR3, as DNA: TGTGCCAGCAGTCCCGGGACAGGCCGATGGAATGAGCAGTTCTTC. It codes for CASSPGTGRWNEQFF.

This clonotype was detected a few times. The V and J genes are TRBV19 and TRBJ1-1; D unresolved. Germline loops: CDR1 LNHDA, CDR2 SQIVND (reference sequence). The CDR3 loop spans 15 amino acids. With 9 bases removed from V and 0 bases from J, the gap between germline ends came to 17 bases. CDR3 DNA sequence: TGTGCCAGCAACTATCGCCCAGGCCTGAACACTGAAGCTTTCTTT. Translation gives CASNYRPGLNTEAFF.

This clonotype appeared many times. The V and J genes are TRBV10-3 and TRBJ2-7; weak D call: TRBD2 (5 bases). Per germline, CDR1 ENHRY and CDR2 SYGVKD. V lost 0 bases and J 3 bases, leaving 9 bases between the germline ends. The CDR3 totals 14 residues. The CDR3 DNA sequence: TGTGCCATCAGTGAGTCAGCTAGCAGCTACGAGCAGTACTTC. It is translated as CAISESASSYEQYF.

The DNA for the CDR3 is TGCGCCAGCAGCTTGGACGCCCGGTCCTGGGATGAGCAGTTCTTC. It specifies CASSLDARSWDEQFF. This chain links TRBV5-1 with TRBJ2-1; D remains unclear. The ends were cut back, 0 bases at V and 8 bases at J, with 15 bases in the middle. The CDR3 spans 15 residues. In germline, CDR1 is SGHRS, CDR2 YFSETQ.

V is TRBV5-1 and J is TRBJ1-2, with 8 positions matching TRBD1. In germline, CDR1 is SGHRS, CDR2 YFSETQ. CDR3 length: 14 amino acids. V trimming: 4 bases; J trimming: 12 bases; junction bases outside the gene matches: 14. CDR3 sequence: CASSHDLQGGYHTF. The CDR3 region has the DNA TGCGCCAGCAGCCATGACTTACAGGGGGGGTATCACACCTTC.

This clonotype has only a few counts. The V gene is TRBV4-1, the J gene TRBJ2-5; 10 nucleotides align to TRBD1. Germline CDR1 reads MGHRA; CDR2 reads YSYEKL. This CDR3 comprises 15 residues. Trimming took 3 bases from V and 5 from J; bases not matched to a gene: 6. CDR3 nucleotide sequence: TGCGCCAGCAGCCATGACGGGACAGGGGCTGAGACCCAGTACTTC. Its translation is CASSHDGTGAETQYF.

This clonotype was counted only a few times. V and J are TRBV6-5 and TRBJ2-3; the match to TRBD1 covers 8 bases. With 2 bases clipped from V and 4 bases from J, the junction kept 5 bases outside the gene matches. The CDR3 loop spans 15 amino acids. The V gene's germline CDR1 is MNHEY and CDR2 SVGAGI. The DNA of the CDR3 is TGTGCCAGCAGTTACGGACAGGGAGTCGCAGATACGCAGTATTTT. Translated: CASSYGQGVADTQYF.

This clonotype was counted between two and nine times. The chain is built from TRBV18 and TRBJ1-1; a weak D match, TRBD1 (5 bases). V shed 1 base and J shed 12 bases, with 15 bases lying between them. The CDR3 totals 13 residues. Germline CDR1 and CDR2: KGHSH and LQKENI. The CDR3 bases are TGTGCCAGCTCACCACGGCGGGCAGGGTTGTCTTTCTTT. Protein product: CASSPRRAGLSFF.

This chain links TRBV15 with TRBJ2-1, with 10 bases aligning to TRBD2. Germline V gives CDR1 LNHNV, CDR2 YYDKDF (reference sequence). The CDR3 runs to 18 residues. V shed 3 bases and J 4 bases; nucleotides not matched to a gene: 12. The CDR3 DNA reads TGTGCCACCAGCAGCGGAGGACTAGCGGATGGTCGGTACAATGAGCAGTTCTTC. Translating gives CATSSGGLADGRYNEQFF.

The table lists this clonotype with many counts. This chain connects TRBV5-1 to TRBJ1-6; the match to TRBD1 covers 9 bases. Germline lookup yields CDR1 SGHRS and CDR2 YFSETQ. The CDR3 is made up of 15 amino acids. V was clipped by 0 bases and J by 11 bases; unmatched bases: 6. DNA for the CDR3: TGCGCCAGCAGCTTGGATACAGGGGGCCTCACACCCCTCCACTTT. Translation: CASSLDTGGLTPLHF.

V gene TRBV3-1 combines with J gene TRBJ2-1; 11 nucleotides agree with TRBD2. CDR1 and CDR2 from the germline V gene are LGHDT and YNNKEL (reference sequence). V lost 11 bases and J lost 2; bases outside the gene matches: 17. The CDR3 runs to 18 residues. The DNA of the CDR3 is TGTGCCTGCTGTTCCGGGACTAGCGGCCACCTTACCTACAATGAGCAGTTCTTC. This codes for CACCSGTSGHLTYNEQFF.

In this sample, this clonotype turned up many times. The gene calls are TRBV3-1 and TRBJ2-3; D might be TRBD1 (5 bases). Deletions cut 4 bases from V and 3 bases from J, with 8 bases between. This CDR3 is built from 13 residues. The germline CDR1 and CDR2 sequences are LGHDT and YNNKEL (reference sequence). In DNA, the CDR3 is TGTGCCAGCAGCCTCAGGGTAACAGATACGCAGTATTTT. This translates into CASSLRVTDTQYF.

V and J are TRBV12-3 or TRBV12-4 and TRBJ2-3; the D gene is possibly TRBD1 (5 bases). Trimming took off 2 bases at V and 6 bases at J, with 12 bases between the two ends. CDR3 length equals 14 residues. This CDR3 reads CASSLRGSGDTQYF. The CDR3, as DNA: TGTGCCAGCAGTTTAAGGGGCTCCGGTGATACGCAGTATTTT.

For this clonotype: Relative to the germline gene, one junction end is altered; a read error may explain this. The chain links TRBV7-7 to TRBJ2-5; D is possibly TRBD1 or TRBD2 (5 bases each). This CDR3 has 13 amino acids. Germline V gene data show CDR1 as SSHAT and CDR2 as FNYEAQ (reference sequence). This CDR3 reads CASSLFGAETQYF. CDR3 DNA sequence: TGTGCTAGCAGCTTATTCGGGGCAGAGACCCAGTACTTC.

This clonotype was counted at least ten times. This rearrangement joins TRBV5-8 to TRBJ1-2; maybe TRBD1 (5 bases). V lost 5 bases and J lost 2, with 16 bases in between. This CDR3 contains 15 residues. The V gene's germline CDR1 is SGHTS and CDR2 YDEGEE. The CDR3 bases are TGTGCCAGCAGTCACCCCAGTCGGGGGAACTATGGCTACACCTTC. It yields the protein CASSHPSRGNYGYTF.

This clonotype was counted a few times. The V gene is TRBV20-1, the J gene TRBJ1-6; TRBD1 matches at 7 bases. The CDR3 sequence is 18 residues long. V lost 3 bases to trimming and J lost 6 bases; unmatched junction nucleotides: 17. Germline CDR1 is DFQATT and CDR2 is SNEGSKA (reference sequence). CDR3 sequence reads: CSARWTDSGQGGNSPLHF. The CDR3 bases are TGCAGTGCTAGGTGGACTGACAGTGGGCAGGGGGGTAATTCACCCCTCCACTTT.

This CDR3 reads CASSQAGNQPQHF. The CDR3 DNA sequence: TGTGCCAGCAGCCAAGCAGGAAATCAGCCCCAGCATTTT. The rearrangement joins TRBV3-1 to TRBJ1-5; D uncertain. The CDR3 runs to 13 residues. Germline V lookup: CDR1 LGHDT, CDR2 YNNKEL (reference sequence). The V gene lost 1 base and the J gene lost 4 bases, with 5 bases spanning the gap.

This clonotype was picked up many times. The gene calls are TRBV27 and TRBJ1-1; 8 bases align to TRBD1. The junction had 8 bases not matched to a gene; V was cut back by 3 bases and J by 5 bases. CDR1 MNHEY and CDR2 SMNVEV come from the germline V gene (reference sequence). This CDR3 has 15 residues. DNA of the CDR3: TGTGCCAGCAGTTTGTCGGGACAGGTCGTAACTGAAGCTTTCTTT. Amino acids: CASSLSGQVVTEAFF.

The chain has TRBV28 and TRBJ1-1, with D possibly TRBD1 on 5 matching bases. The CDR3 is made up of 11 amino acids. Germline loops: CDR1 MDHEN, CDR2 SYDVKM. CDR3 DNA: TGTGTAATCCGGGGGGACACTGAAGCTTTCTTT. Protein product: CVIRGDTEAFF. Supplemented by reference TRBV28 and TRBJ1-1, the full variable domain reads DVKVTQSSRYLVKRTGEKVFLECVQDMDHENMFWYRQDPGLGLRLIYFSYDVKMKEKGDIPEGYSVSREKKERFSLILESASTNQTSMYLCVIRGDTEAFFGQGTRLTVV.

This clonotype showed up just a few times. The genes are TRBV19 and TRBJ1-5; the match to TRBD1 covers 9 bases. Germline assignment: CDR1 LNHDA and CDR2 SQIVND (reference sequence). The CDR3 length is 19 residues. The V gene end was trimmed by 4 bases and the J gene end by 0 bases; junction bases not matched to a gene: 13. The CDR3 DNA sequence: TGTGCCAGTAGTAGAAATTCCGGGACAGGGACCTATAGCAATCAGCCCCAGCATTTT. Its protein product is CASSRNSGTGTYSNQPQHF. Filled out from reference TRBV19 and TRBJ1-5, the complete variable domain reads DGGITQSPKYLFRKEGQNVTLSCEQNLNHDAMYWYRQDPGQGLRLIYYSQIVNDFQKGDIAEGYSVSREKKESFPLTVTSAQKNPTAFYLCASSRNSGTGTYSNQPQHFGDGTRLSIL.